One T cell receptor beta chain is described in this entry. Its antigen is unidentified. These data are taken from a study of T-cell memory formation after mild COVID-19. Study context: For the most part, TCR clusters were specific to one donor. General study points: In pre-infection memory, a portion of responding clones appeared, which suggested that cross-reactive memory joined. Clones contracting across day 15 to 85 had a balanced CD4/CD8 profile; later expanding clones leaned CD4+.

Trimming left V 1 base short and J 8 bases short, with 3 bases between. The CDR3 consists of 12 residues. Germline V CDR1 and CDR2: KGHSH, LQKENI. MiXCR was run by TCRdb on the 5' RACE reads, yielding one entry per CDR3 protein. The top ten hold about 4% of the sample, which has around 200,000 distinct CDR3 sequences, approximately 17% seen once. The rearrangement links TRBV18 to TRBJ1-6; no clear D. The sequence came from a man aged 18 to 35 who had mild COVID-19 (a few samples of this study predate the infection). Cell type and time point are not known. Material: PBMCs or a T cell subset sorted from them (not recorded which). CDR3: CASSPQDSPLHF. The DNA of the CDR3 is TGTGCCAGCTCACCACAAGATTCACCCCTCCACTTT. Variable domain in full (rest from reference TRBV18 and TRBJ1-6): NAGVMQNPRHLVRRRGQEARLRCSPMKGHSHVYWYRQLPEEGLKFMVYLQKENIIDESGMPKERFSAEFPKEGPSILRIQQVVRGDSAAYFCASSPQDSPLHFGNGTRLTVT.